This T cell receptor (beta chain) appears in the sequencing data of a study of identical twins. The germline V gene encodes CDR1 SEHNR and CDR2 FQNEAQ (reference sequence). The CDR3 is 16 residues long. Trimming cost V 5 bases and J 3 bases, with 19 bases left between them. MiXCR, applied by TCRdb to the 5' RACE reads, yields one record per CDR3 protein. Here the sample spans over 200,000 distinct CDR3 sequences, about 6.7% being singletons. The same sample was also used in a study of T cells expressing NK-cell markers. That publication notes: Alpha-beta TCR T cells were the sole sorting target in several experiments, owing to an anti-gamma-delta TCR antibody.

This TCR was recovered from a woman aged 18-30 years in good health. The chain uses TRBV7-9 and TRBJ1-2, with D possibly matching TRBD1 (6 bases). The sample consisted of CD8+ T cells sorted from blood. The chain's CDR3 is CASSTSDTPGDYGYTF. In DNA, the CDR3 is TGTGCCAGCAGCACCTCCGACACCCCAGGGGACTATGGCTACACCTTC.